These 3 T cell receptor beta chains share one sample of origin, sequenced in a study of early T cells in non-severe SARS-CoV-2 infection (dated by TCRdb to 2020 to 2023). Libraries were made using 5' RACE. TCRdb names NextSeq 500 as the instrument used. Through fastp at Q25 and MiXCR, TCRdb rebuilt clones from the public reads, retaining in-frame beta chains. Identical CDR3 proteins give one entry, which carries the most common genes and DNA. The sample table contains about 60,000 distinct CDR3 sequences; only one count was recorded for more than 8.5% of them. In total, the top ten clones hold about 16% of the sample. Sequences were obtained from whole blood. Receptors originate from an adult who was a healthcare worker with PCR-confirmed SARS-CoV-2 infection or an uninfected control (not recorded which).

This clonotype occurred a few times. V and J are TRBV24-1 and TRBJ1-2, with 9 bases that match TRBD1. Unmatched junction bases numbered 9, after V lost 4 bases and J lost 4 bases. The CDR3 is 16 residues long. Germline CDR1 KGHDR, CDR2 SFDVKD. This CDR3 is CATSDPGQGKGYGYTF. The DNA for the CDR3 is TGTGCCACCAGTGACCCCGGACAGGGGAAGGGCTATGGCTACACCTTC.

Many counts were recorded for this clonotype. This chain links TRBV2 with TRBJ2-1; TRBD2 agrees at 10 bases. This CDR3 has 14 amino acids. V gave up 3 bases and J gave up 10 bases; unmatched junction bases: 6. CDR1 SNHLY and CDR2 FYNNEI come from the germline V gene. The CDR3 sequence is CASSDLAGDQEQFF. The CDR3 nucleotides read TGTGCCAGCAGTGACCTAGCGGGAGATCAAGAGCAGTTCTTC.

This clonotype appeared many times. The chain combines TRBV6-2 or TRBV6-3 with TRBJ2-7; D perhaps matches TRBD1 (5 bases). Germline assignment: CDR1 MNHEY and CDR2 SVGEGT. V dropped 6 bases and J dropped 1 base, with 19 bases sitting between them. The CDR3 is 16 residues long. CDR3 protein: CASRSLGQGRSYEQYF. CDR3 bases: TGTGCCAGCAGATCCCTGGGGCAGGGAAGGTCCTACGAGCAGTACTTC.